This T cell receptor (beta chain) was captured in a study of blood T cell repertoires in COVID-19. How the authors handled the data: Scientists estimated how many nucleated cells there were by amplifying reference gene primers. Some clones are missing from TCRdb's copy, which holds only in-frame ones; the method was immunoSEQ multiplex PCR. The V and J calls and clone size are taken from that table; D and trimming were inferred from the DNA. The table lists approximately 240,000 clones, around 88% of them singletons. Germline CDR1 and CDR2: MDHEN and SYDVKM. Trimming stripped 10 bases from V and 3 bases from J, with 13 bases between. This CDR3 contains 12 residues.

This chain uses TRBV28 with TRBJ2-7; TRBD1 might be the D (6 bases). Sequenced: peripheral blood. The sequence was collected from a woman aged 25-40 years who had recovered from COVID-19. The CDR3 coding sequence is TGTGCCACATACAGGGAAAACTACGAGCAGTACTTC. Translated, it gives CATYRENYEQYF.